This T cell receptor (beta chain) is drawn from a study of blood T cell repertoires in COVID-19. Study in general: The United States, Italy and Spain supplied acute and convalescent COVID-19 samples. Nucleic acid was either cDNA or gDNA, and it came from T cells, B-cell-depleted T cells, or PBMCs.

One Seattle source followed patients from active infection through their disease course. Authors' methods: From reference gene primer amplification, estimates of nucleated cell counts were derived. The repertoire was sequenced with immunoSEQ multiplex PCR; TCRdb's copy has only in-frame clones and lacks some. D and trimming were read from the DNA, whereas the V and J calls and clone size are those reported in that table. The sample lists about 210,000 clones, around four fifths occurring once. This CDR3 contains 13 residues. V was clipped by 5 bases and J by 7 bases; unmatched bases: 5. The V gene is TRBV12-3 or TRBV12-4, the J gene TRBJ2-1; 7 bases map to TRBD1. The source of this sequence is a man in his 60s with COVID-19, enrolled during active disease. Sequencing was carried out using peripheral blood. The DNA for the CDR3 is TGTGCCAGCAGTCCCCGGACAGGTAATGAGCAGTTCTTC. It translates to CASSPRTGNEQFF.